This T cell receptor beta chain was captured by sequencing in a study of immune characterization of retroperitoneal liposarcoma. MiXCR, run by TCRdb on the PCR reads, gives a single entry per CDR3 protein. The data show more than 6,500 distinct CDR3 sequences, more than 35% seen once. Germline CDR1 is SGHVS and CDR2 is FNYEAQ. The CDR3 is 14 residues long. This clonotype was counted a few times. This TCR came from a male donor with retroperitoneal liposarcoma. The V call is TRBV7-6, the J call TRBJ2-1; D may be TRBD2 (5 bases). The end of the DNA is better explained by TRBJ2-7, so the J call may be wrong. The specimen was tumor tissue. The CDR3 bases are TGTGCCAGCAGCCCGCGCACGGGGAACTACGAGCAGTACTTC. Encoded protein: CASSPRTGNYEQYF.